A selection of T cell receptor beta chains follows, all from one sample in a study of cytomegalovirus exposure and HLA in healthy donors. Libraries were prepared by immunoSEQ multiplex PCR; TCRdb keeps only in-frame clonotypes and omits some of them. The sample lists approximately 110,000 clones, about 85% occurring once. Sequenced: PBMCs. All receptors derive from a man aged 45-60 years in good health and CMV-seronegative. Both conserved end residues are part of each CDR3. Each record gives: J gene, D gene, clone size, V gene, CDR3 DNA, CDR3 protein. D genes are given only for firm matches. Some rows have no size entry. The others give once, few or many, or a class for an expanded clone.

j_call: TRBJ1-2; d_call: TRBD1; clone_size: -; v_call: TRBV30; cdr3_nt: TGTGCCTGGAGGGATGGGACAGAAAGAATTCCTAACTATGGCTACACCTTC; cdr3_aa: CAWRDGTERIPNYGYTF
j_call: TRBJ2-2; d_call: -; clone_size: -; v_call: TRBV18; cdr3_nt: TGTGCCAGCTCACAGGACAGTGCGAACACCGGGGAGCTGTTTTTT; cdr3_aa: CASSQDSANTGELFF
j_call: TRBJ1-1; d_call: -; clone_size: -; v_call: TRBV19; cdr3_nt: TGTGCCAGTAGTACGCCAGCCCCTCAGGGTGAAGCTTTCTTT; cdr3_aa: CASSTPAPQGEAFF
j_call: TRBJ2-1; d_call: TRBD2; clone_size: -; v_call: TRBV19; cdr3_nt: TGTGCCAGTAGTATAGATAACGGCGGGAGTTTCTACAATGAGCAGTTCTTC; cdr3_aa: CASSIDNGGSFYNEQFF
j_call: TRBJ1-3; d_call: TRBD1; clone_size: once; v_call: TRBV5-1; cdr3_nt: TGCGCCAGCAGCTTACAGGGGGCGGACACCATATATTTT; cdr3_aa: CASSLQGADTIYF
j_call: TRBJ2-1; d_call: TRBD2; clone_size: -; v_call: TRBV4-3; cdr3_nt: TGCGCCAGCAGCCAGTTCCTGACTAGCGGACCGAACAATGAGCAGTTCTTC; cdr3_aa: CASSQFLTSGPNNEQFF
j_call: TRBJ2-7; d_call: -; clone_size: -; v_call: TRBV4-2; cdr3_nt: TGTGCCAGCAGCCAAGATAGGACAGCAGGGTACGAGCAGTACTTC; cdr3_aa: CASSQDRTAGYEQYF
j_call: TRBJ2-1; d_call: -; clone_size: -; v_call: TRBV28; cdr3_nt: TGTGCCAGCAGTGGGGACTGGCGTGTCAATGAGCAGTTCTTC; cdr3_aa: CASSGDWRVNEQFF
j_call: TRBJ2-5; d_call: TRBD1; clone_size: -; v_call: TRBV5-1; cdr3_nt: TGCGCCAGCAGCTTTGGACAGGGTCAAGAGACCCAGTACTTC; cdr3_aa: CASSFGQGQETQYF
j_call: TRBJ1-3; d_call: -; clone_size: -; v_call: TRBV9; cdr3_nt: TGTGCCAGCAGCCGGGACTTGGGAAACACCATATATTTT; cdr3_aa: CASSRDLGNTIYF
j_call: TRBJ2-2; d_call: -; clone_size: -; v_call: TRBV7-3; cdr3_nt: TGTGCCAGCAGCCCTAGACAGCCCTGGAACACCGGGGAGCTGTTTTTT; cdr3_aa: CASSPRQPWNTGELFF
j_call: TRBJ2-3; d_call: -; clone_size: -; v_call: TRBV4-3; cdr3_nt: TGCGCCAGCAGCCAATCGGGACTCAGCACAGATACGCAGTATTTT; cdr3_aa: CASSQSGLSTDTQYF
j_call: TRBJ2-2; d_call: -; clone_size: -; v_call: TRBV28; cdr3_nt: TGTGCCAGCAGTCCTAGCCGGGCCGGAGGCACCGGGGAGCTGTTTTTT; cdr3_aa: CASSPSRAGGTGELFF
j_call: TRBJ2-5; d_call: TRBD2; clone_size: -; v_call: TRBV10-3; cdr3_nt: TGTGCCATCAGTGAGGGGACTAGCGGGGGGCAGACCCAGTACTTC; cdr3_aa: CAISEGTSGGQTQYF
j_call: TRBJ1-5; d_call: -; clone_size: -; v_call: TRBV28; cdr3_nt: TGTGCCAGCAGTTTTTGGCAGATCAATCAGCCCCAGCATTTT; cdr3_aa: CASSFWQINQPQHF
j_call: TRBJ2-1; d_call: -; clone_size: -; v_call: TRBV7-9; cdr3_nt: TGTGCCAGCGCGGGCACACCCTCCTACAATGAGCAGTTCTTC; cdr3_aa: CASAGTPSYNEQFF
j_call: TRBJ2-1; d_call: TRBD2; clone_size: -; v_call: TRBV11-2; cdr3_nt: TGTGCCAGCAGCTGGATAGCGGGGCAATACAATGAGCAGTTCTTC; cdr3_aa: CASSWIAGQYNEQFF
j_call: TRBJ1-4; d_call: -; clone_size: -; v_call: TRBV9; cdr3_nt: TGTGCCAGCAGCGTAGGACACTCCTCAACTAATGAAAAACTGTTTTTT; cdr3_aa: CASSVGHSSTNEKLFF
j_call: TRBJ2-3; d_call: TRBD2; clone_size: -; v_call: TRBV5-1; cdr3_nt: TGCGCCAGCAGCTCGGGAGGGACCCGAGATACGCAGTATTTT; cdr3_aa: CASSSGGTRDTQYF
j_call: TRBJ2-7; d_call: -; clone_size: -; v_call: TRBV6-5; cdr3_nt: TGTGCCAGCAGTTACGAGACAGATTCCTACGAGCAGTACTTC; cdr3_aa: CASSYETDSYEQYF
j_call: TRBJ2-5; d_call: -; clone_size: -; v_call: TRBV19; cdr3_nt: TGTGCCAGTAGTATAGGGGCTGGAATCGAGACCCAGTACTTC; cdr3_aa: CASSIGAGIETQYF
j_call: TRBJ2-2; d_call: TRBD1; clone_size: few; v_call: TRBV5-1; cdr3_nt: TGCGCCAGCAGCCCCCTACAGGGGAGAGCCGGGGAGCTGTTTTTT; cdr3_aa: CASSPLQGRAGELFF
j_call: TRBJ2-7; d_call: -; clone_size: -; v_call: TRBV7-2; cdr3_nt: TGTGCCAGCAGCTTAGCTCTCGGTAGCCTCCACGAGCAGTACTTC; cdr3_aa: CASSLALGSLHEQYF
j_call: TRBJ1-2; d_call: TRBD1; clone_size: -; v_call: TRBV28; cdr3_nt: TGTGCCAGCAGTCTGACAGGGTCTAACTATGGCTACACCTTC; cdr3_aa: CASSLTGSNYGYTF
j_call: TRBJ1-1; d_call: -; clone_size: -; v_call: TRBV4-3; cdr3_nt: TGCGCCAGCAGCCAAGATCTAGGCCTCCTTCGGGTCACTGAAGCTTTCTTT; cdr3_aa: CASSQDLGLLRVTEAFF
j_call: TRBJ2-1; d_call: TRBD2; clone_size: -; v_call: TRBV11-3; cdr3_nt: TGTGCCAGCAGTCGAACTAGCGGGAGCTACAATGAGCAGTTCTTC; cdr3_aa: CASSRTSGSYNEQFF
j_call: TRBJ2-1; d_call: -; clone_size: -; v_call: TRBV5-6; cdr3_nt: TGTGCCAGCAGCGGTTCATCGGGGGACGTCTACAATGAGCAGTTCTTC; cdr3_aa: CASSGSSGDVYNEQFF
j_call: TRBJ2-7; d_call: TRBD1; clone_size: -; v_call: TRBV6-1; cdr3_nt: TGTGCCAGCCACCACAGGGGGCCTTACGAGCAGTACTTC; cdr3_aa: CASHHRGPYEQYF
j_call: TRBJ2-7; d_call: -; clone_size: -; v_call: TRBV5-1; cdr3_nt: TGCGCCAGCAGCTTACAGGGTGTCCCCTACGAGCAGTACTTC; cdr3_aa: CASSLQGVPYEQYF
j_call: TRBJ1-5; d_call: -; clone_size: -; v_call: TRBV6-1; cdr3_nt: TGTGCCAGCAGTGAAGCGGGGAGGGGGAAGAGGCAGCCCCAGCATTTT; cdr3_aa: CASSEAGRGKRQPQHF
j_call: TRBJ2-5; d_call: TRBD2; clone_size: -; v_call: TRBV4-3; cdr3_nt: TGCGCCAGCAGCCAGGGACTAGCGGGAGTGGAAGCGACCCAGTACTTC; cdr3_aa: CASSQGLAGVEATQYF